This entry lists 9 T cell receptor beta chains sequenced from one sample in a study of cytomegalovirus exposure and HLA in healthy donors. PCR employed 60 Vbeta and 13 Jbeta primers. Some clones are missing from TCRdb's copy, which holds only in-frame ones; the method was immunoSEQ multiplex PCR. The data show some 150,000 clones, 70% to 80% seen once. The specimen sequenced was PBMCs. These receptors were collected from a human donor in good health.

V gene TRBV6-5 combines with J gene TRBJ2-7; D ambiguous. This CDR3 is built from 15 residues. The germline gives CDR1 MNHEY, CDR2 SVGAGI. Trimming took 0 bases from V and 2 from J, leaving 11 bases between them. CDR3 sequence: CASSYSRRAAYEQYF. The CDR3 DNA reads TGTGCCAGCAGTTACTCTCGGAGAGCCGCCTACGAGCAGTACTTC.

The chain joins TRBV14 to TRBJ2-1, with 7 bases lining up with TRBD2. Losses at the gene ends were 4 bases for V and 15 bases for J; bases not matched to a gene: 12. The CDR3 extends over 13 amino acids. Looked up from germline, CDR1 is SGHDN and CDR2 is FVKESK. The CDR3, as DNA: TGTGCCAGCAGCCTACTCGGGGTAGCGGGTTTGTTCTTC. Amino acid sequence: CASSLLGVAGLFF.

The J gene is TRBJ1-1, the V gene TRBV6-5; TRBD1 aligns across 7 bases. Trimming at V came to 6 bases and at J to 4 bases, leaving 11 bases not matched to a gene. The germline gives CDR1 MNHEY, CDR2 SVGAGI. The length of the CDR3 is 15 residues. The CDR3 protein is CASREKQGWGTEAFF. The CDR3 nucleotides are TGTGCCAGCAGGGAAAAACAGGGGTGGGGCACTGAAGCTTTCTTT.

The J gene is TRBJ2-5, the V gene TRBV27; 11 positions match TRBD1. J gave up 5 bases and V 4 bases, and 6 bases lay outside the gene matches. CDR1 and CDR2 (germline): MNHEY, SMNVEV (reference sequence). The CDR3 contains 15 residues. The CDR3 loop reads CASSSGTGGRETQYF. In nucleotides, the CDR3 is TGTGCCAGCAGTTCCGGGACAGGGGGTCGTGAGACCCAGTACTTC.

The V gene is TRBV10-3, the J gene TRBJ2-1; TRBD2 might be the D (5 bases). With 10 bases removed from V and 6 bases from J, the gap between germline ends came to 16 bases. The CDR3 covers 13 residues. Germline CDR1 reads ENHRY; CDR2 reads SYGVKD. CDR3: CANLAPNSNEQFF. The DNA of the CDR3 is TGTGCCAACCTAGCTCCCAATAGCAATGAGCAGTTCTTC.

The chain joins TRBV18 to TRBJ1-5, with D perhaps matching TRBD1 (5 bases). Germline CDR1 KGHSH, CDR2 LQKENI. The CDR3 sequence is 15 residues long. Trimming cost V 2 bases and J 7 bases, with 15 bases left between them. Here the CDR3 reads CASSPDSPREQPQHF. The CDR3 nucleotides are TGTGCCAGCTCACCAGACAGCCCCCGAGAACAGCCCCAGCATTTT.

Here the CDR3 DNA reads TGTGCCAGCAGTTATAGCGGGGGGAGCACAGATACGCAGTATTTT. Amino acids: CASSYSGGSTDTQYF. V usage is TRBV11-2 and J usage is TRBJ2-3, with 10 bases identical to TRBD2. Germline V gene sequence: CDR1 SGHAT, CDR2 FQNNGV. The CDR3 spans 15 residues. Trimming removed 6 bases from V and 0 bases from J; junction bases left unmatched: 3. The complete variable domain, with remaining parts taken from reference TRBV11-2 and TRBJ2-3, reads EAGVAQSPRYKIIEKRQSVAFWCNPISGHATLYWYQQILGQGPKLLIQFQNNGVVDDSQLPKDRFSAERLKGVDSTLKIQPAKLEDSAVYLCASSYSGGSTDTQYFGPGTRLTVL.

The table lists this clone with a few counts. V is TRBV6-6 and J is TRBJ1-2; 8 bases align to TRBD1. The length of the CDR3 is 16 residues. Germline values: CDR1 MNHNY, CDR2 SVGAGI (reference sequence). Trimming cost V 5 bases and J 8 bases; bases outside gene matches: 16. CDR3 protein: CASSPGQARGVLGYTF. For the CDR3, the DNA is TGTGCCAGCAGTCCGGGACAGGCGAGAGGAGTGCTGGGCTACACCTTC.

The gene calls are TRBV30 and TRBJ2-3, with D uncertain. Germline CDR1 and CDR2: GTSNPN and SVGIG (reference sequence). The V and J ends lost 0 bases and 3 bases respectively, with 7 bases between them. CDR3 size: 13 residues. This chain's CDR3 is CAWSVALTDTQYF. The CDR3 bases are TGTGCCTGGAGTGTAGCTTTGACAGATACGCAGTATTTT.